This TCR beta chain came from a study of T cell changes during pregnancy in multiple sclerosis. This CDR3 has 15 residues. V lost 0 bases and J 0 bases, leaving 9 bases between the germline ends. Germline V lookup: CDR1 LGHNA, CDR2 YSLEER. Method: immunoSEQ multiplex PCR; TCRdb's copy keeps in-frame clones and lacks some. The data hold 75,000 to 100,000 clones, with approximately 90% observed a single time. This material consisted of peripheral blood, taken in the second trimester of pregnancy. The receptor was derived from a female donor in good health, enrolled as a control in a pregnancy study. The chain carries TRBV4-3 and TRBJ2-7; D uncertain. CDR3 protein: CASSQDPASSYEQYF. The DNA of the CDR3 is TGCGCCAGCAGCCAAGATCCCGCGAGCTCCTACGAGCAGTACTTC.